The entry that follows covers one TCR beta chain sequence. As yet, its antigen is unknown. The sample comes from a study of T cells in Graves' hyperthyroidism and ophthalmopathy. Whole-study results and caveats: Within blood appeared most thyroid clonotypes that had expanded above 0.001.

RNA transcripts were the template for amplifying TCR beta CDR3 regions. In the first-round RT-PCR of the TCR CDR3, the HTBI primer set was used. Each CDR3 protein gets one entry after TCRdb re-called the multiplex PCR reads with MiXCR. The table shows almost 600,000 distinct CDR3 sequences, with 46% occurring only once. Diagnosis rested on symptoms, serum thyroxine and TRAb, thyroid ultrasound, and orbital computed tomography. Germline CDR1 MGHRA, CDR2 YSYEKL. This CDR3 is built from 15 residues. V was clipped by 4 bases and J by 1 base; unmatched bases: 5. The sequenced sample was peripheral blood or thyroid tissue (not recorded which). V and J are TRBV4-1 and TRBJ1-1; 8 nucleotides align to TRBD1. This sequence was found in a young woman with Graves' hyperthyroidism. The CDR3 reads CASSLETGENTEAFF. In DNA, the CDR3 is TGCGCCAGCAGCCTAGAGACAGGGGAGAACACTGAAGCTTTCTTT.